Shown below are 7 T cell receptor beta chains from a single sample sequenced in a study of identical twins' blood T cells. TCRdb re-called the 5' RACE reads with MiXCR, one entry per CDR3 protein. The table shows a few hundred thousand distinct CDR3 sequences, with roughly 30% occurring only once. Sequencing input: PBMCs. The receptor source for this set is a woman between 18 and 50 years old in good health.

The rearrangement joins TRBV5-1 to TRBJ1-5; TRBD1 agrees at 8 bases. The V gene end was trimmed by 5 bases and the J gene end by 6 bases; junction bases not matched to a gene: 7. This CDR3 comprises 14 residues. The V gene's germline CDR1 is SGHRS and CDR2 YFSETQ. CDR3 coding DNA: TGCGCCAGCAGGAAGGACAGGGACGCTCAGCCCCAGCATTTT. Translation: CASRKDRDAQPQHF.

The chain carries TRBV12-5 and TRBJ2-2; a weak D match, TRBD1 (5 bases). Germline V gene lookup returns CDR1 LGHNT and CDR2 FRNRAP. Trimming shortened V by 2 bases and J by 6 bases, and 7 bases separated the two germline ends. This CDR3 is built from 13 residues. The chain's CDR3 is CASGLTGPGELFF. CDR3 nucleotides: TGTGCTAGTGGTTTGACAGGACCCGGGGAGCTGTTTTTT.

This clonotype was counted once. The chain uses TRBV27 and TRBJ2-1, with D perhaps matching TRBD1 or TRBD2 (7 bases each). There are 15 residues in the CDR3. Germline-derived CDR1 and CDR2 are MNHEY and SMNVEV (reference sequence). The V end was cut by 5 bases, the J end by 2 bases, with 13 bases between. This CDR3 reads CASSQGGYPYNEQFF. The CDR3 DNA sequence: TGTGCCAGCAGTCAGGGGGGGTACCCCTACAATGAGCAGTTCTTC.

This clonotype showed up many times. The CDR3 bases are TGTGCCAGCAGCCTTACGGTTTCAATCACCTACAATGAGCAGTTCTTC. This sequence encodes CASSLTVSITYNEQFF. V is TRBV11-2 and J is TRBJ2-1; D gene ambiguous. Germline V lookup: CDR1 SGHAT, CDR2 FQNNGV. Trimming stripped 5 bases from V and 2 bases from J, with 16 bases between. This CDR3 is built from 16 residues.

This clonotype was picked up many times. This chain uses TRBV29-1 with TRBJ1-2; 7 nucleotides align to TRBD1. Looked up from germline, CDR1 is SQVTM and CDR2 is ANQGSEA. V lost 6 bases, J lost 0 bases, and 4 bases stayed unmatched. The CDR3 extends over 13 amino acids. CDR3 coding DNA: TGCAGCGTGACAGGGCAAGCTAACTATGGCTACACCTTC. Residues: CSVTGQANYGYTF.

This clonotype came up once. The CDR3 reads CSAGVGLAVQLAKNIQYF. DNA for the CDR3: TGCAGTGCTGGGGTGGGACTAGCGGTACAACTAGCCAAAAACATTCAGTACTTC. The chain uses TRBV20-1 and TRBJ2-4; TRBD2 aligns across 11 bases. Per the germline V gene, CDR1 is DFQATT and CDR2 is SNEGSKA (reference sequence). The CDR3 contains 18 residues. V lost 5 bases, J lost 0 bases, and 12 bases stayed unmatched.

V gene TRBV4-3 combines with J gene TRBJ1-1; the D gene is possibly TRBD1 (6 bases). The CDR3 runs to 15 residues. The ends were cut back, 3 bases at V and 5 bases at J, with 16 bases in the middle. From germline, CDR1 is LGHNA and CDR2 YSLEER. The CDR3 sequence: CASSHEGGRATEAFF. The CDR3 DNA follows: TGCGCCAGCAGCCATGAAGGGGGGCGAGCGACTGAAGCTTTCTTT.